This record looks at one T cell receptor beta chain sequence and its context. Its antigen specificity is not known. Base qualities were left out, and no much larger clone turns up one base away. V ends up 5 bases short and J 4 bases short, with an unmatched junction base count of 8. From the germline V gene, CDR1 is SGHTA and CDR2 is FQGTGA. The CDR3 goes from the cysteine to the phenylalanine over 16 residues. CDR3 DNA is the only sequence kept; it has 48 bases, read in frame from the first base. The data belong to a study of cytomegalovirus exposure and HLA in healthy donors (dated by TCRdb to the late 2010s). Regarding the study in general: An earlier analysis of under 600 of the donors reported 250 to 300 Gb of sequence data and some 120 million unique TCR beta sequences from some 180 million T cells. An early release that covered 640 HLA-typed donors contained around 330 gigabases of sequencing data and 70 million to 100 million unique TCR sequences. The genetic ancestry cluster associated with self-reported Caucasian donors included around four fifths of the roughly 410 genotyped donors. The study aimed to test whether cataloging public T cell receptors could reveal signatures of past pathogen exposure. The study profiled the T cell repertoires of approximately 700 subjects by immunosequencing and related them to cytomegalovirus serostatus. Along with the 666-subject first cohort, a separate validation cohort of over 90 different subjects was used. The study combined high-throughput TCR immunosequencing, statistical association of individual TCRs with disease status, and machine learning to predict cytomegalovirus infection status. To study patterns of TCR occurrence, a later analysis re-analyzed previously published TCR beta repertoires from 666 donors and added high-resolution HLA genotyping. In the later analysis, no new phenotypic data were used to find candidate immune exposures; instead, reliance was placed on TCR beta sequences and their occurrence across donors. In an earlier analysis of roughly 540 of the donors, high-throughput TCR beta sequencing was used to judge whether each TCR beta V gene segment behaved as functional or pseudogenic. Donor age, sex, ethnicity and CMV serostatus were collected together with the repertoire data. A later genetic analysis used genome-wide SNP genotypes for about three fifths of the 666 donors, treating that subset as a discovery cohort. Every repertoire in the discovery cohort had been generated on one and the same sequencing platform. Both class I and class II loci were covered by HLA typing, at four-digit resolution. The number of typed donors differed by locus: about 620-640 for A, B, C, DRB1 and DQB1; 522 for DQA1; roughly 600 for DPA1; and some 430 for DPB1. Four to six DR-DQ haplotypes were handled as single units for association and clustering, since linkage in the cohort was strong. Across some 400 genotyped donors of the cohort, an average of about 200,000 unique TCR beta nucleotide sequences per donor were sequenced, and 15% to 20% of those sequences were non-productive. The study at large found these results: HLA typing was unavailable for some donors at each locus, so association tests used only the typed subset. A group of highly shared sequence variants was considered likely to be a technical artifact of the sequencing pipeline. A further reported finding was that TCR beta sequences accurately predicted the HLA-A and HLA-B alleles for most subjects in the first cohort. For the cohort, immune exposure information was limited to CMV serostatus. According to a later analysis, most CMV-associated TCR beta chains appeared to be HLA-restricted, and the HLA associations seemed to be driven largely by CMV exposure. A later genetic analysis reported fewer N-insertions in productive TCRs among donors in an Asian-associated ancestry cluster than the approximately 700-donor mean. At a false discovery rate of 0.05, a later analysis linked 16,951 TCR beta sequences to specific HLA alleles. In the study, around 150 TCR beta chains were listed as associated with cytomegalovirus. A later genetic analysis associated a missense DCLRE1C variant with V-gene and J-gene trimming of TCR beta chains, and an independent cohort replicated the association. In a later analysis, several top co-occurrence clusters were reported to appear linked to parvovirus B19, influenza, CMV and Epstein-Barr virus. It was suggested by the authors that the approach could potentially be generalized to other disease states and immunological phenotypes. According to a later analysis, TCR association rates differed among HLA loci, with DRB1 alleles showing the most associated TCRs and HLA-C alleles showing the fewest. The presence/absence analyses assumed that sequencing depth was roughly uniform across donors, and that assumption may not be true. Broadly in line with IMGT annotations, most TCR beta V segments showed up in productive rearrangements about 87% or about 30% of the time in an earlier analysis of a few hundred of the donors. Correlated functional status among segregating V segments might be attributable to linkage disequilibrium, but an unknown experimental factor could not be ruled out. A few of the identified cytomegalovirus-associated TCR beta chains were confirmed in vitro to be specific for cytomegalovirus antigens. The classifier was reported to diagnose cytomegalovirus status with high specificity and sensitivity in both the original cohort and the validation cohort. This cohort had only TCR beta chains sequenced, and the lack of alpha or paired-chain data limited which features could be detected. Assigning TCR associations to individual alleles was difficult when HLA alleles, especially DR and DQ, strongly co-occurred. The 87-base-pair reads could not distinguish some IMGT-functional V segments, including TRBV6-2 and TRBV6-3, so those segments were excluded. Because counts were too low, fewer than 20 rarely observed V segments, including chromosome 9 orphons, were excluded from the earlier analysis of about 500 of the donors. While some public TCRs were present in many individuals, most TCR sequences turned up only very rarely across donors. A later analysis found that HLA-associated TCR beta chains were more clonally expanded and had lower generation probabilities than equally common non-associated chains.

Libraries were built with the immunoSEQ multiplex PCR assay. For the multiplex PCR, a mixture combining 60 forward primers for TCR Vbeta segments and 13 reverse primers for TCR Jbeta segments was used. The CDR3 region of rearranged TCR beta genes was amplified from genomic DNA with a multiplex PCR assay. Amplified TCR beta libraries were sequenced as 87-base-pair reads on the Illumina HiSeq System. Per the authors' processing: A later analysis tallied approximately 87 million unique TCR beta chains across the 700 or so repertoires, and some 10 million of those chains were shared by two or more donors. Raw reads were error-corrected and collapsed into unique sequences with a nearest-neighbor algorithm that merged closely related sequences to remove PCR and sequencing errors. Alignment of CDR3 sequences to IMGT reference sequences was used to assign V, D and J gene segments. For a sequence to be retained, a match of at least six nucleotides was required to both a V gene segment and a J gene segment. Rearrangements were classified as productive when the CDR3 lacked stop codons and remained in frame with V and J, and all other rearrangements were classified as non-productive. CDR3 was defined according to IMGT convention as the region running from the second conserved V-encoded cysteine to the conserved J-encoded phenylalanine. Sequences without an unambiguous match to a single V gene segment were excluded from the earlier analysis of approximately 600 of the donors. In an earlier analysis of approximately 610 of the donors, V segments were called functional above 56.7% productive rearrangements and were called segregating when the between-donor standard deviation exceeded 5%. A statistical classification framework was developed to diagnose cytomegalovirus status using the catalog of TCR beta chain sequences. A later analysis assigned V and J genes by comparing TCR nucleotide sequences with IMGT/GENE-DB human TR gene sequences. A later analysis assigned CDR3 sequences and most-parsimonious VDJ recombination scenarios with the TCRdist pipeline. In a later analysis, each TCR beta chain was defined by its CDR3 amino acid sequence together with its V-gene family, and reads lacking a unique V-gene family were excluded. To address suspected cross-contamination and a sequencing artifact, a later analysis removed 592 highly shared, low-generation-probability nucleotide sequences. A later analysis calculated a clonal expansion index for each public chain from normalized within-repertoire ranks of inferred template counts. A later analysis computed generation probabilities with a VDJ recombination model fitted to out-of-frame rearrangements, and checked the results against IGoR. Hypergeometric tests were used in a later analysis to score TCR-TCR, TCR-HLA and TCR-CMV co-occurrence, with a repertoire-size bias correction applied to the TCR pairs. False discovery rates were estimated in a later analysis by permuting HLA or CMV assignments 20 times. A later analysis grouped co-occurring TCRs with DBSCAN, adding TCRdist sequence similarity when clustering within HLA-allele-positive subsets. Co-occurrence clustering excluded repertoires with fewer than 30,000 or more than 120,000 public chains, plus five with anomalous nucleotide sharing. TCRdb provides this immuneACCESS table in a form limited to in-frame rearrangements. Some clones are lacking; in checked studies, under half of them reflect an unresolved V gene, and why the rest are absent is not known. V and J calls and clone size come straight from that table; D and trimming were deduced from the DNA. In this sample the table shows around 80,000 clones, approximately 66% of which occur a single time. About 4.7% of the sample is in the top ten clones.

The cohort comprised some 680 healthy bone marrow donors. At the time of sampling, all cohort members were nominally healthy, though unrecorded immune exposures were likely present. The donor tested CMV seropositive, placing the donor among the roughly 300 seropositive members of the cohort. Every donor gave a peripheral blood sample, and the peripheral blood mononuclear cells from that sample were used for TCR beta sequencing. The Qiagen DNeasy Blood Extraction Kit was used to extract genomic DNA from the blood cell samples. This sequence uses TRBV7-3 and TRBJ2-1, and TRBD2 matches 10 of the central bases. This sequence was found in a male donor in good health and CMV-seropositive. The source material was PBMCs. For the CDR3, the sequence is CASSLRAGGLYNEQFF. The nucleotide sequence is given as TGTGCCAGCAGCCTAAGAGCGGGAGGGCTTTACAATGAGCAGTTCTTC. The full variable domain, with segments outside the CDR3 supplied by the reference TRBV7-3 and TRBJ2-1 proteins, appears as GAGVSQTPSNKVTEKGKYVELRCDPISGHTALYWYRQSLGQGPEFLIYFQGTGAADDSGLPNDRFFAVRPEGSVSTLKIQRTERGDSAVYLCASSLRAGGLYNEQFFGPGTRLTVL.